This T cell receptor (beta chain) is drawn from a study of cytomegalovirus exposure and HLA in healthy donors. PCR was performed using 60 Vbeta and 13 Jbeta primers. Some clones are missing from TCRdb's copy, which holds only in-frame ones; the method was immunoSEQ multiplex PCR. The sample has about 200,000 clones. The ends lost 7 bases at V and 5 bases at J; junction bases unmatched: 6. Germline V gives CDR1 MNHNS, CDR2 SASEGT. This CDR3 is 14 amino acids long. The chain has TRBV6-1 and TRBJ1-2; 11 positions agree with TRBD1. The sequence was obtained from a boy between 5 and 17 years old in good health and CMV-seronegative. What was sequenced was PBMCs. The CDR3 region has the DNA TGTGCCAGCACCGCGGGACAGGGGGTATATGGCTACACCTTC. This translates into CASTAGQGVYGYTF.